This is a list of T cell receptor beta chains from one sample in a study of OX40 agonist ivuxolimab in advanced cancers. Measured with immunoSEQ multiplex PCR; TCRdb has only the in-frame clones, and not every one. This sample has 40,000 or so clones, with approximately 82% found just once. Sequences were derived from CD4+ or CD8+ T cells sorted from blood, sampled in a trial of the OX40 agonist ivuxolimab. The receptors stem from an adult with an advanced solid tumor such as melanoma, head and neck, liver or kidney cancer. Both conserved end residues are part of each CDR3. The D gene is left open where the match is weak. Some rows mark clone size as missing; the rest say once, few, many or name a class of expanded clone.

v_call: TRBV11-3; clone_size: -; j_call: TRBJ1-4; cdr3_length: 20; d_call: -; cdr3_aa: CASSLPPAGSDWTTNEKLFF; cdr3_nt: TGTGCCAGCAGCTTACCCCCGGCAGGGTCGGATTGGACCACTAATGAAAAACTGTTTTTT
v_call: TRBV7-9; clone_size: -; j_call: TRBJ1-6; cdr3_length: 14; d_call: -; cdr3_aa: CASSRGPANSPLHF; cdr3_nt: TGTGCCAGCAGCCGGGGACCGGCTAATTCACCCCTCCACTTT
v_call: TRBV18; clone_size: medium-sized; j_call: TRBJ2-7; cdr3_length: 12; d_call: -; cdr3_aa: CASSLESYEQYF; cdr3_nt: TGTGCCAGCTCGCTGGAATCCTACGAGCAGTACTTC
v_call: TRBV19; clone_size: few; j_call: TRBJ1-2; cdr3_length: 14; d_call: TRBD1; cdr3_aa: CASSTDRGNYGYTF; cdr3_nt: TGTGCCAGTAGTACAGACAGGGGGAACTATGGCTACACCTTC
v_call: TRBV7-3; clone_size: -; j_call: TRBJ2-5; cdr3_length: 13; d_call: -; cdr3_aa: CASSLSGEETQYF; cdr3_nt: TGTGCCAGCAGCTTAAGTGGAGAAGAGACCCAGTACTTC
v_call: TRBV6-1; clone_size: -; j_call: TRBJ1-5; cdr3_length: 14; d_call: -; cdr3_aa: CASRMGYSNQPQHF; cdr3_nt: TGTGCCAGCAGGATGGGATATAGCAATCAGCCCCAGCATTTT
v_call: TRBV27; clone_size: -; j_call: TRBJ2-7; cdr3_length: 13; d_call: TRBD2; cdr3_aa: CASRLAGSYEQYF; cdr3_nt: TGTGCCAGCAGGTTAGCGGGATCCTACGAGCAGTACTTC
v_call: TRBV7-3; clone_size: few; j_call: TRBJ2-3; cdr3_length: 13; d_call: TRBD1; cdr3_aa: CASSLEGGNTQYF; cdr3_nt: TGTGCCAGCAGCTTAGAAGGGGGCAATACGCAGTATTTT
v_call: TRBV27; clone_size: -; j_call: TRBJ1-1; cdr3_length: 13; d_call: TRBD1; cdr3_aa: CASHRGLRTEAFF; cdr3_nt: TGTGCCAGTCACAGGGGGCTTCGGACTGAAGCTTTCTTT
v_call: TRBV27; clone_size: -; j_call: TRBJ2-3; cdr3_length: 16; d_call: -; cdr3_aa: CASSFRQTRVTDTQYF; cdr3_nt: TGTGCCAGCAGTTTCCGGCAGACTAGAGTCACAGATACGCAGTATTTT
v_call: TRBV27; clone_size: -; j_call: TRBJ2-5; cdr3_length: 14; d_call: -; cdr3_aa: CASSFTGLVATQYF; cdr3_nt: TGTGCCAGCAGTTTTACAGGGCTGGTCGCGACCCAGTACTTC